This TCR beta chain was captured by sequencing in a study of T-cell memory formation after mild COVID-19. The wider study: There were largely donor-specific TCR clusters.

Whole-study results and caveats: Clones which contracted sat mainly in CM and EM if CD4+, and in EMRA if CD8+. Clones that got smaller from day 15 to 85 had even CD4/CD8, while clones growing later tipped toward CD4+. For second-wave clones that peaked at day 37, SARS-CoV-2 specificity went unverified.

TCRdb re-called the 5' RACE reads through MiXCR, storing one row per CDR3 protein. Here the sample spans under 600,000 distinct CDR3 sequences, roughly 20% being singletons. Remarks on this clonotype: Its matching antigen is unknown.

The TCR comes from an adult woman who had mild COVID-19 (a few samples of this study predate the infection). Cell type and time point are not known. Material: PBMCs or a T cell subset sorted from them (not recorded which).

CDR3 region: CASTLLRETDYEQYF. CDR3 coding DNA: TGTGCCAGCACCCTACTTCGAGAAACGGACTACGAGCAGTACTTC. This chain connects TRBV7-8 to TRBJ2-7; no definite D call. The length of the CDR3 is 15 residues. Trimming removed 7 bases at V and 3 bases at J, with 19 bases between. Germline V gives CDR1 SGHVS, CDR2 FQNEAQ.